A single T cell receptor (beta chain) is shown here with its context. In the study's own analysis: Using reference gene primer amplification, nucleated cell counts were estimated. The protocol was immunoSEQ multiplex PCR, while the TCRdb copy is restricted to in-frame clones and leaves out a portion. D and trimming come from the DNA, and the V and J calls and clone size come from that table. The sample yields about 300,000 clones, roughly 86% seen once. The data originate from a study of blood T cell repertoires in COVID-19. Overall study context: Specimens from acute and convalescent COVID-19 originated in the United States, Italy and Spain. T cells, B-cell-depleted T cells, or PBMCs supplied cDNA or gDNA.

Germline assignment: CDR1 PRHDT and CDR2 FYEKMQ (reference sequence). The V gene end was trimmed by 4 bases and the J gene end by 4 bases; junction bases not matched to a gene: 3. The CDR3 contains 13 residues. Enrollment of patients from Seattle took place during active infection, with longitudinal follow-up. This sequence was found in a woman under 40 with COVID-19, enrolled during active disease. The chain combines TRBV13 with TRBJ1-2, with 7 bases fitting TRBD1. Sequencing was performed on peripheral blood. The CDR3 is CASSSGTVYGYTF. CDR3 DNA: TGTGCCAGCAGCTCGGGGACAGTCTATGGCTACACCTTC.